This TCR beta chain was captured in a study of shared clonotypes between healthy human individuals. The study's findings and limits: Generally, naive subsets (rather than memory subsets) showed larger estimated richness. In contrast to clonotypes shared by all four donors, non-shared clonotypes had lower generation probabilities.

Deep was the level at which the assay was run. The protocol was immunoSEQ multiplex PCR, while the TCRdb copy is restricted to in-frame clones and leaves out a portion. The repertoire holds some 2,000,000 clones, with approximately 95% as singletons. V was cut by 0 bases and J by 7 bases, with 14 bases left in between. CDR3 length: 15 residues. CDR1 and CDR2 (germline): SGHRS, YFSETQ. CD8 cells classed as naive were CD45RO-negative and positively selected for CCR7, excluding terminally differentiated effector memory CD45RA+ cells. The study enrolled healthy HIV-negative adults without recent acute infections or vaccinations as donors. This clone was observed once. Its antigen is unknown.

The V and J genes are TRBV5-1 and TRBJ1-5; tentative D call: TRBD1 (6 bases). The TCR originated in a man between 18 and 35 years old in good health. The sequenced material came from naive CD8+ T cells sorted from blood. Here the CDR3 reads CASSLGGLGHQPQHF. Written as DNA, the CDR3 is TGCGCCAGCAGCTTGGGGGGGCTCGGACACCAGCCCCAGCATTTT.